This T cell receptor beta chain was sequenced for a study of blood T cell repertoires in COVID-19. In the study overall: Material from acute and convalescent COVID-19 was sourced from the United States, Italy and Spain. T cells, B-cell-depleted T cells, or PBMCs provided the cDNA or gDNA that served as material.

As originally analysed: Reference gene primers were amplified, and this amplification served to estimate nucleated cell counts. Assay: immunoSEQ multiplex PCR; the TCRdb copy retains only in-frame clones and omits some. Clone size and V and J calls were adopted from that table, with D and trimming inferred from the DNA. Of approximately 110,000 clones in the sample, approximately 91% are singletons; the top ten hold roughly 8.9%. V was trimmed by 2 bases and J by 2 bases, leaving 12 bases between them. In germline, CDR1 is MNHEY, CDR2 SMNVEV (reference sequence). This CDR3 is 15 amino acids long. The rearrangement links TRBV27 to TRBJ2-5; tentative D call: TRBD1 (6 bases). The TCR originated in a woman aged 65 to 85 who had recovered from COVID-19. Sequences were obtained from peripheral blood. The CDR3 coding sequence is TGTGCCAGCAGTTTAGGACAGTGGCGGCAAGAGACCCAGTACTTC. This sequence encodes CASSLGQWRQETQYF.